The present TCR beta chain was sequenced within a study of shared clonotypes between healthy human individuals. The overall study: A donor's plate count was three for CD4 naive and three for CD4 memory; CD8 naive had two and CD8 memory one. Notes on the study in general: Collection of samples was limited to blood; tissue repertoires likely differ.

Each subset's genomic DNA was shared equally among a number of immunoSEQ plates. This table comes from immunoSEQ multiplex PCR, and its TCRdb copy is limited to in-frame clones, with some not included. Of 1,100,000 or so clones in the sample, 70% to 80% were seen once. Trimming took off 0 bases at V and 0 bases at J, with 12 bases between the two ends. The V gene's germline CDR1 is SGDLS and CDR2 YYNGEE. This CDR3 region has 17 residues. To note about this clone: The antigen remains unidentified.

The J gene is TRBJ2-2, the V gene TRBV9, with D hard to call. Input material: memory CD4+ T cells from PBMCs. Subset defined: CD45RA-negative fraction. This TCR came from a young man in good health. Some clones in this sample may be carry-over from other donors' samples. CDR3 sequence (DNA): TGTGCCAGCAGCGTAGGGTCATGGGCGGCGAACACCGGGGAGCTGTTTTTT. Residues: CASSVGSWAANTGELFF. Full variable domain (outside the CDR3, taken from reference TRBV9 and TRBJ2-2): DSGVTQTPKHLITATGQRVTLRCSPRSGDLSVYWYQQSLDQGLQFLIQYYNGEERAKGNILERFSAQQFPDLHSELNLSSLELGDSALYFCASSVGSWAANTGELFFGEGSRLTVL.